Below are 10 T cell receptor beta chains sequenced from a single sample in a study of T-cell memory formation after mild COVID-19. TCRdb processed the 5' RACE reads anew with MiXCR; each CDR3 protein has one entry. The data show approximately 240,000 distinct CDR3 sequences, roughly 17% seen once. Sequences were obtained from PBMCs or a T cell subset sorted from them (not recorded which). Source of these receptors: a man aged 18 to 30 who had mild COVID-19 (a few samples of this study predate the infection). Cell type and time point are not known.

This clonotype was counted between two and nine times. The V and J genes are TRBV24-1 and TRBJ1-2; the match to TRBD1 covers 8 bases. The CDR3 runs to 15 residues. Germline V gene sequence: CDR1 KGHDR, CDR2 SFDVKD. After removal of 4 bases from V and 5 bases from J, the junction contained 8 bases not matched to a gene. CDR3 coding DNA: TGTGCCACCAGTGACAACGACAGGGGAGGATATGGCTACACCTTC. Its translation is CATSDNDRGGYGYTF.

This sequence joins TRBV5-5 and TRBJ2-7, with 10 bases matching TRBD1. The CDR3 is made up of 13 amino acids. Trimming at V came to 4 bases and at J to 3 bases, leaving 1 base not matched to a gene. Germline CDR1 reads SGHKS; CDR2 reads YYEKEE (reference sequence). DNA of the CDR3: TGTGCCAGCAGCGGGGACAGGGGCTACGAGCAGTACGTC. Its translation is CASSGDRGYEQYV.

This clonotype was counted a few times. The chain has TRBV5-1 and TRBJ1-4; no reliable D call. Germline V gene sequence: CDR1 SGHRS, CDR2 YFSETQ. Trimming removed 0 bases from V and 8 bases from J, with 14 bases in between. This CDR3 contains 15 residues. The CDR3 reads CASSLEDSPGEKLFF. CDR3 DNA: TGCGCCAGCAGCTTGGAGGATAGCCCGGGGGAAAAACTGTTTTTT.

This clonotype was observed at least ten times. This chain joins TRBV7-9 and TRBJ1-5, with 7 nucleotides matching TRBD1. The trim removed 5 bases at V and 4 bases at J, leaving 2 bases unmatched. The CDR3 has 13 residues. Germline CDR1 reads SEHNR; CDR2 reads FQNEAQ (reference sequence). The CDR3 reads CASSGTENQPQHF. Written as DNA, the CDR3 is TGTGCCAGCAGCGGGACAGAAAATCAGCCCCAGCATTTT.

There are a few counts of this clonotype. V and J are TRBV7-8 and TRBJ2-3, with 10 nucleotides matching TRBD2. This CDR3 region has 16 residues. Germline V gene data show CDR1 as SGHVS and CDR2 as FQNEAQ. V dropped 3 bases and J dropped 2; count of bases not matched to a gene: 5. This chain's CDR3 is CASSFASGGYTDTQYF. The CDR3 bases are TGTGCCAGCAGCTTCGCTAGCGGGGGCTACACAGATACGCAGTATTTT.

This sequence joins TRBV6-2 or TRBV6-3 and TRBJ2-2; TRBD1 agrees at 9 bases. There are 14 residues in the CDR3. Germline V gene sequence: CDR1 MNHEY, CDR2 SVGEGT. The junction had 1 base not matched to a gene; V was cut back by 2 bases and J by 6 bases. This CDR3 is CASSYGQGPGELFF. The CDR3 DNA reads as TGTGCCAGCAGTTACGGACAGGGGCCCGGGGAGCTGTTTTTT.

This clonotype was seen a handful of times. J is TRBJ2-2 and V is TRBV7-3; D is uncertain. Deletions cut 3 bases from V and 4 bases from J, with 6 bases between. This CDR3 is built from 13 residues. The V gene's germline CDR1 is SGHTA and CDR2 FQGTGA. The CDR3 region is CASSFQSTGELFF. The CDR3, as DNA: TGTGCCAGCAGCTTCCAGAGCACCGGGGAGCTGTTTTTT.

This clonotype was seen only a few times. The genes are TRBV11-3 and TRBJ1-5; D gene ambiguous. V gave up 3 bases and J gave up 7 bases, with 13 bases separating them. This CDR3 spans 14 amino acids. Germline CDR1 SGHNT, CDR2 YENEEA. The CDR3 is CASSFYPRNQPQHF. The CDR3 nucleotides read TGTGCCAGCAGCTTTTACCCGCGAAACCAGCCCCAGCATTTT.

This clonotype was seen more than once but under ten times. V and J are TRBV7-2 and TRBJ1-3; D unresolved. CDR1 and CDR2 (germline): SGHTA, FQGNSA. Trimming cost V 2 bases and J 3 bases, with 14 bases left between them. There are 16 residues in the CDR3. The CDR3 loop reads CASSLSGPFIGNTIYF. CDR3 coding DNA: TGTGCCAGCAGCTTATCGGGCCCTTTTATTGGAAACACCATATATTTT.

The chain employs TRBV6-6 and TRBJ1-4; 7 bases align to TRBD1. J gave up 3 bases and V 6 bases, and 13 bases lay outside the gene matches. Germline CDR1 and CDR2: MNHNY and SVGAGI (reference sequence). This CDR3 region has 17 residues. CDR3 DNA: TGTGCCAGCAGCCCCACCGCCGGGGGACAGCCTAATGAAAAACTGTTTTTT. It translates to CASSPTAGGQPNEKLFF.